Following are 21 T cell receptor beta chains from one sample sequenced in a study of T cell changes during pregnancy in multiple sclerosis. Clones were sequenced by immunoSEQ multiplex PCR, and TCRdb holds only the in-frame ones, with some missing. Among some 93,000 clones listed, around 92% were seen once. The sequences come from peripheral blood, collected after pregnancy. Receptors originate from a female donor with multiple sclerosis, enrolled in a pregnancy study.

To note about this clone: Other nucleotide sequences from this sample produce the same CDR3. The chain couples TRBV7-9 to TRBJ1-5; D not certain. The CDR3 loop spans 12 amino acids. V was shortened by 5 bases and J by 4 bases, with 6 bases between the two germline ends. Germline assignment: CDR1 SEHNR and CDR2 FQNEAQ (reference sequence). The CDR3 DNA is TGTGCCAGCAGCCGCGGGAATCAGCCCCAGCATTTT. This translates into CASSRGNQPQHF.

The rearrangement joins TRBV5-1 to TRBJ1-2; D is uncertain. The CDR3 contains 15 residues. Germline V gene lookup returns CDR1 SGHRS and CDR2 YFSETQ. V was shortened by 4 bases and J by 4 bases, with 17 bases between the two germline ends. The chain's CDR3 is CASSPQRTGIYGYTF. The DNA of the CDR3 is TGCGCCAGCAGCCCTCAACGGACGGGGATCTATGGCTACACCTTC. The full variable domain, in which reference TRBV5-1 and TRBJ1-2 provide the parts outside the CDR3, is KAGVTQTPRYLIKTRGQQVTLSCSPISGHRSVSWYQQTPGQGLQFLFEYFSETQRNKGNFPGRFSGRQFSNSRSEMNVSTLELGDSALYLCASSPQRTGIYGYTFGSGTRLTVV.

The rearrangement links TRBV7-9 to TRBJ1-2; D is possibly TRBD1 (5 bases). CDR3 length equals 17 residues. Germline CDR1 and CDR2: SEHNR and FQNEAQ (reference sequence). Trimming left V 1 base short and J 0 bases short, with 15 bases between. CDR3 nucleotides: TGTGCCAGCAGCTTAGTAGGTGGGGGGACCTCTAACTATGGCTACACCTTC. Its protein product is CASSLVGGGTSNYGYTF.

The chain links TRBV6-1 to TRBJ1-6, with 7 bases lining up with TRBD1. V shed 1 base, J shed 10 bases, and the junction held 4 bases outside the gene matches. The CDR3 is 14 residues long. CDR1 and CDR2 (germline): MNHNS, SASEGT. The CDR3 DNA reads TGTGCCAGCAGTGAAGGACAGGGACCCTCACCCCTCCACTTT. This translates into CASSEGQGPSPLHF.

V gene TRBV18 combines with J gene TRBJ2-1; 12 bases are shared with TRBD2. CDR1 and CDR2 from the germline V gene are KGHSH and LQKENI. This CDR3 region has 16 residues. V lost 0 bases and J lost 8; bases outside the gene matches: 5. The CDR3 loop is CASSPPLAGGSDEQFF. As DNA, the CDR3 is TGTGCCAGCTCACCACCGCTAGCGGGAGGGTCTGATGAGCAGTTCTTC.

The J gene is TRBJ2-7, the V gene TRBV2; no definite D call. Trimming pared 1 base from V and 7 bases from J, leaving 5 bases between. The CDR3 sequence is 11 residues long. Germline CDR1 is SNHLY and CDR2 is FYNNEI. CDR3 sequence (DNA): TGTGCCAGCAGTGAAGGAGGTGAGCAGTACTTC. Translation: CASSEGGEQYF.

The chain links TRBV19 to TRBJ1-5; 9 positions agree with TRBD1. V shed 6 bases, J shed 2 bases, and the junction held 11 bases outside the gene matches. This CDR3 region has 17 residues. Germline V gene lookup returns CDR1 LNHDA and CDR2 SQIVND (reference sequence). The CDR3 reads CASSDGVGQGRNQPQHF. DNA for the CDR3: TGTGCCAGTAGCGACGGGGTGGGACAGGGTCGCAATCAGCCCCAGCATTTT.

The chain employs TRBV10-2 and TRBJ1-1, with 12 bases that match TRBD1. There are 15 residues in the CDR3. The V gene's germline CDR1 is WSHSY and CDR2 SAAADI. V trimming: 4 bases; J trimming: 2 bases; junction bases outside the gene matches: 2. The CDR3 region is CASSAGTGGNTEAFF. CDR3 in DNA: TGCGCCAGCAGTGCCGGGACAGGGGGCAACACTGAAGCTTTCTTT.

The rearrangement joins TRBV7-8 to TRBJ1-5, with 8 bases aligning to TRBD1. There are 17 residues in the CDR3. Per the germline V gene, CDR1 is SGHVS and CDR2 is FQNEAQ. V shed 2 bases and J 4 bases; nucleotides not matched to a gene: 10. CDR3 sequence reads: CASSLIGGTGSNQPQHF. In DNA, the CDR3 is TGTGCCAGCAGCTTAATAGGCGGGACAGGCTCGAATCAGCCCCAGCATTTT.

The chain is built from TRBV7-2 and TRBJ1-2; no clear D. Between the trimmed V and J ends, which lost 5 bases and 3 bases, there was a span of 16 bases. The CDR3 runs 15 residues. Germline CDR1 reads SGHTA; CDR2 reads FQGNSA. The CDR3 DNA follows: TGTGCCAGCAGCCTATCCCGAGGGTCCCACTATGGCTACACCTTC. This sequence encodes CASSLSRGSHYGYTF.

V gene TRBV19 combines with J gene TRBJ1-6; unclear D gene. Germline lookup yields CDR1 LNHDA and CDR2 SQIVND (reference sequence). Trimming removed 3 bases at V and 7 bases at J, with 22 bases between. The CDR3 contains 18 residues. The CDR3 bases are TGTGCCAGTAGTATTAGGGCAGCTAAGGGAGAGTGGAATTCACCCCTCCACTTT. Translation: CASSIRAAKGEWNSPLHF.

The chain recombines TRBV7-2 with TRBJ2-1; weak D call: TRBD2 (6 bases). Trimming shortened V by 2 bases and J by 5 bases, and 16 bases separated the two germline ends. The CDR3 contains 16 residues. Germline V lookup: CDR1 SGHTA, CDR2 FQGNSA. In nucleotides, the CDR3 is TGTGCCAGCAGCTTATCGGGTATAGCGGAAAACAATGAGCAGTTCTTC. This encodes CASSLSGIAENNEQFF.

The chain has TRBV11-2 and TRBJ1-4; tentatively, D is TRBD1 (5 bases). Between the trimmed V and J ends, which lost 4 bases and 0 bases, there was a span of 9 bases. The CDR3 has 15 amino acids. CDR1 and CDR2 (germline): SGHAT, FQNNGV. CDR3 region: CASSSDSATNEKLFF. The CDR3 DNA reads TGTGCCAGCAGCTCTGACAGCGCAACTAATGAAAAACTGTTTTTT.

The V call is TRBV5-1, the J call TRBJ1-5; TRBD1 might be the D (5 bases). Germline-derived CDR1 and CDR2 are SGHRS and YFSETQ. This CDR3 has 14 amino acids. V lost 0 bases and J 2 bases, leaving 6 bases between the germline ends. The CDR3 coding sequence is TGCGCCAGCAGCTTGGAAGGGGGCAATCAGCCCCAGCATTTT. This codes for CASSLEGGNQPQHF.

The CDR3 bases are TGTGCCAGCAGTTCAGCGGCAGGGGGGCCGGTTGGCAATCAGCCCCAGCATTTT. Translation: CASSSAAGGPVGNQPQHF. The V gene is TRBV28, the J gene TRBJ1-5, with 7 bases lining up with TRBD1. The CDR3 runs to 18 residues. The germline V gene encodes CDR1 MDHEN and CDR2 SYDVKM. V was clipped by 4 bases and J by 2 bases; unmatched bases: 14.

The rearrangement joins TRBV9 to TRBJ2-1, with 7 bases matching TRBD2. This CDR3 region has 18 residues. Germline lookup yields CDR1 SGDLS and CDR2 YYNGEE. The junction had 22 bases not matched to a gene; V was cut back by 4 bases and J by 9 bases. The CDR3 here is CASSSGGGDPSMKIEQFF. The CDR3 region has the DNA TGTGCCAGCAGCTCGGGGGGTGGGGACCCCTCAATGAAAATTGAGCAGTTCTTC.

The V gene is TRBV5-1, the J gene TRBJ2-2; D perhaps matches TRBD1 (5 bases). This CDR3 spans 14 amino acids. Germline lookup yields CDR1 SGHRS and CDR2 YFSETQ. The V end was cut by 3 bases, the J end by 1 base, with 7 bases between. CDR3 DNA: TGCGCCAGCAGCTCTGGACAGAACACCGGGGAGCTGTTTTTT. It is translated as CASSSGQNTGELFF.

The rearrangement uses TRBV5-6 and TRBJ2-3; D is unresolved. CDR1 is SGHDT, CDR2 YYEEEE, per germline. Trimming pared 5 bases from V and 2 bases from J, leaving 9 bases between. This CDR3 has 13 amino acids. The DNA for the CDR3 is TGTGCCAGCAGTCCCGGTATCACAGATACGCAGTATTTT. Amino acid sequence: CASSPGITDTQYF.

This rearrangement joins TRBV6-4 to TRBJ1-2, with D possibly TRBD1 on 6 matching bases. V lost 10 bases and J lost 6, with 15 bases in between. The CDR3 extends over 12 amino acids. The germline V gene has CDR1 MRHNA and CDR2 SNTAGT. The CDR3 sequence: CATRGGRDGYTF. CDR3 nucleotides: TGTGCCACCCGGGGGGGGCGCGATGGCTACACCTTC.

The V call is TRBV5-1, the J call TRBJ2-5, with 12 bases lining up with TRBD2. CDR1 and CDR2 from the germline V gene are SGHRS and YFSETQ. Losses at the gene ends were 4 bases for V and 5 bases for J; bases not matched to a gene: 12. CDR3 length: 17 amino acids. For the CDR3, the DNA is TGCGCCAGCAGCGTAGGACTAGCGGGGACGGGAATGGAGACCCAGTACTTC. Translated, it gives CASSVGLAGTGMETQYF. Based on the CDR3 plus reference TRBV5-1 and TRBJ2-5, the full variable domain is KAGVTQTPRYLIKTRGQQVTLSCSPISGHRSVSWYQQTPGQGLQFLFEYFSETQRNKGNFPGRFSGRQFSNSRSEMNVSTLELGDSALYLCASSVGLAGTGMETQYFGPGTRLLVL.

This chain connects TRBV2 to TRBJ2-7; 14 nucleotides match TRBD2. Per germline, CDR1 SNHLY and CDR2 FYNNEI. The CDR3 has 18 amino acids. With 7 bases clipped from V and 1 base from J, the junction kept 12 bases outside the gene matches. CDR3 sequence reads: CASKGTSGSGGRSYEQYF. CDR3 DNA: TGTGCCAGCAAGGGGACTAGCGGGAGTGGAGGACGGTCCTACGAGCAGTACTTC.